Sequencing of this TCR beta chain was carried out in a study of shared clonotypes between healthy human individuals. Study summary: A donor's plate count was three for CD4 naive and three for CD4 memory; CD8 naive had two and CD8 memory one.

Only in-frame clones appear in the TCRdb table, and some are missing; sequencing was by immunoSEQ multiplex PCR. This table has about 380,000 clones, roughly 96% appearing once. Trimming stripped 4 bases from V and 3 bases from J, with 4 bases between. This CDR3 has 12 amino acids. Per germline, CDR1 SGDLS and CDR2 YYNGEE. This TCR was sampled from a man aged 25 to 40 in good health. The sequencing sample was made of memory CD8+ T cells sorted from blood. The subset denotes: CD45RO+ cells pooled with CCR7-negative TemRA cells. The J gene is TRBJ2-2, the V gene TRBV9, with no clear D. DNA for the CDR3: TGTGCCAGCAGCTCCCACACCGGGGAGCTGTTTTTT. Protein product: CASSSHTGELFF.